The entry below gives a single T cell receptor beta chain sequence along with its context. Its antigen is still unknown. This sample was included in a study of cytomegalovirus exposure and HLA in healthy donors. General study points: Cytomegalovirus status was reportedly diagnosed by the classifier with high sensitivity and specificity.

Per germline, CDR1 SNHLY and CDR2 FYNNEI. V was pared by 8 bases and J by 5 bases, with 15 bases of the junction left unmatched. This CDR3 has 16 amino acids. Primers: 60 Vbeta forward and 13 Jbeta reverse. Profiled with immunoSEQ multiplex PCR; TCRdb holds only in-frame clones, not every one. The table lists 170,000 or so clones, about 82% of them singletons, with 1% in the top ten. This sequence was found in a woman aged 50 to 65 in good health and CMV-seropositive. Sequenced sample: PBMCs. The genes are TRBV2 and TRBJ1-3; 7 positions match TRBD1. CDR3 nucleotide sequence: TGTGCCAGCGTGAGAAATTTTCGGGACAGAAGAAACACCATATATTTT. The encoded protein is CASVRNFRDRRNTIYF.